These 10 T cell receptor beta chains share one sample of origin, sequenced in a study of human T cells and chemical hapten exposure. TCRdb used MiXCR to reprocess the RACE reads, holding one entry per CDR3 protein. The table has around 250,000 distinct CDR3 sequences, over 8% seen once. The time point was: pre-sensitization, week 0. The treatment here: therapeutic diphenylcyclopropenone sensitization with weekly scalp DPC. Sequenced here: whole blood, sampled in connection with sensitization to the hapten diphenylcyclopropenone (DPC). These receptors were obtained from a woman between 35 and 50 years old with alopecia areata. Some clones in this sample may be carry-over from other donors' samples.

This clonotype was found a few times. The chain carries TRBV7-2 and TRBJ1-5; D might be TRBD1 (6 bases). This CDR3 has 14 amino acids. CDR1 and CDR2 from the germline V gene are SGHTA and FQGNSA. Trimming removed 5 bases at V and 7 bases at J, with 15 bases between. CDR3 amino acids: CASSAQGPGQPQHF. The CDR3 nucleotides are TGTGCCAGCAGCGCACAGGGACCGGGGCAGCCCCAGCATTTT.

This clonotype occurred many times. This chain links TRBV28 with TRBJ2-7, with TRBD1 as a possible D gene (5 bases). The CDR3 runs 14 residues. V was pared by 3 bases and J by 5 bases, with 14 bases between. Germline V CDR1 and CDR2: MDHEN, SYDVKM. CDR3: CASSFFPRVDEQYF. CDR3 sequence (DNA): TGTGCCAGCAGTTTCTTTCCCAGGGTTGACGAGCAGTACTTC. The variable domain in full, completed from reference TRBV28 and TRBJ2-7, reads DVKVTQSSRYLVKRTGEKVFLECVQDMDHENMFWYRQDPGLGLRLIYFSYDVKMKEKGDIPEGYSVSREKKERFSLILESASTNQTSMYLCASSFFPRVDEQYFGPGTRLTVT.

The chain uses TRBV2 and TRBJ2-3; D is uncertain. Trimming removed 8 bases at V and 2 bases at J, with 17 bases between. Germline CDR1 reads SNHLY; CDR2 reads FYNNEI. The CDR3 runs 15 residues. The CDR3 nucleotides are TGTGCCAGCGCCGCGGACCATCTAGACACAGATACGCAGTATTTT. Translating it yields CASAADHLDTDTQYF.

V and J are TRBV7-2 and TRBJ1-1, with D unclear. Deletions cut 6 bases from V and 7 bases from J, with 9 bases between. Looked up from germline, CDR1 is SGHTA and CDR2 is FQGNSA. This CDR3 comprises 11 residues. Here the CDR3 DNA reads TGTGCCAGCAGTAGGCTTTATGAAGCTTTCTTT. Amino acid sequence: CASSRLYEAFF. The full variable domain, its missing parts supplied by reference TRBV7-2 and TRBJ1-1, is GAGVSQSPSNKVTEKGKDVELRCDPISGHTALYWYRQSLGQGLEFLIYFQGNSAPDKSGLPSDRFSAERTGGSVSTLTIQRTQQEDSAVYLCASSRLYEAFFGQGTRLTVV.

A few counts support this clonotype. The chain uses TRBV6-2 or TRBV6-3 and TRBJ2-5, with TRBD2 matching 13 bases. CDR3 length equals 15 residues. Germline V gene sequence: CDR1 MNHEY, CDR2 SVGEGT. J lost 5 bases, V lost 5 bases, and 5 bases had no gene match. Written as DNA, the CDR3 is TGTGCCAGCAGTCAACTAGCGGGAGGGCGCGAGACCCAGTACTTC. It is translated as CASSQLAGGRETQYF.

This clonotype was detected a few times. The chain couples TRBV29-1 to TRBJ1-3, with TRBD1 matching over 8 bases. Germline CDR1 reads SQVTM; CDR2 reads ANQGSEA. V lost 3 bases to trimming and J lost 4 bases; unmatched junction nucleotides: 5. The CDR3 has 14 amino acids. The CDR3 nucleotides read TGCAGCGTTGACCCAGGGGGCGCGGGAAACACCATATATTTT. This gives the protein CSVDPGGAGNTIYF.

The genes are TRBV29-1 and TRBJ1-1; TRBD1 matches 8 bases. The V gene end was trimmed by 4 bases and the J gene end by 2 bases; junction bases not matched to a gene: 6. This CDR3 has 14 residues. CDR1 and CDR2 from the germline V gene are SQVTM and ANQGSEA. As DNA, the CDR3 is TGCAGCGTTGTACAGGGGGGTTCCAACACTGAAGCTTTCTTT. This codes for CSVVQGGSNTEAFF.

The chain uses TRBV28 and TRBJ2-1; no definite D call. Germline CDR1 MDHEN, CDR2 SYDVKM. CDR3 length equals 19 residues. V lost 3 bases and J 8 bases, leaving 29 bases between the germline ends. The CDR3 spells CASSLRGRQTPRDSDEQFF. Written as DNA, the CDR3 is TGTGCCAGCAGTTTGCGTGGCCGCCAAACACCCCGCGATTCTGATGAGCAGTTCTTC. Full variable domain (remainder filled in from reference TRBV28 and TRBJ2-1): DVKVTQSSRYLVKRTGEKVFLECVQDMDHENMFWYRQDPGLGLRLIYFSYDVKMKEKGDIPEGYSVSREKKERFSLILESASTNQTSMYLCASSLRGRQTPRDSDEQFFGPGTRLTVL.

This clonotype was observed a handful of times. The V call is TRBV10-3, the J call TRBJ2-1; 8 bases are shared with TRBD2. Germline V gene lookup returns CDR1 ENHRY and CDR2 SYGVKD. Trimming at V came to 2 bases and at J to 5 bases, leaving 11 bases not matched to a gene. The CDR3 has 17 amino acids. In DNA, the CDR3 is TGTGCCATCAGTGAGAGGGCAAGCGGGGGTCTGGACAATGAGCAGTTCTTC. Its protein is CAISERASGGLDNEQFF.

Comment on this clonotype: The CDR3 ends on some other residue instead of the conserved phenylalanine or tryptophan, so this is likely a read error. This chain links TRBV20-1 with TRBJ2-3, with TRBD2 matching 10 bases. The CDR3 runs to 15 residues. Losses at the gene ends were 6 bases for V and 0 bases for J; bases not matched to a gene: 6. In germline, CDR1 is DFQATT, CDR2 SNEGSKA (reference sequence). The CDR3 DNA sequence: TGCAGTGCCCACAAGACTAGCGGGAGCACAGATACGCAGTATCTT. It yields the protein CSAHKTSGSTDTQYL.